The 29 T cell receptor beta chains below come from one sample, sequenced in a study of shared clonotypes between healthy human individuals. Clones were read by immunoSEQ multiplex PCR, and TCRdb kept only the in-frame ones, dropping some. The table has over a million clones, around 97% seen once; the top ten hold 1% to 1.5%. Sequencing input: naive CD4+ T cells sorted from blood. Subset here: CD45RA+ positively selected. Receptors originate from a man under 40 in good health.

The chain joins TRBV30 to TRBJ1-2, with a possible D match to TRBD1 (5 bases). With 0 bases removed from V and 8 bases from J, the gap between germline ends came to 16 bases. The CDR3 extends over 14 amino acids. Germline loops: CDR1 GTSNPN, CDR2 SVGIG (reference sequence). CDR3 sequence: CAWSVGRGTRGYTF. The CDR3 nucleotides are TGTGCCTGGAGTGTAGGCCGAGGGACTCGGGGCTACACCTTC.

This sequence joins TRBV5-8 and TRBJ1-5; D not resolved. The V gene's germline CDR1 is SGHTS and CDR2 YDEGEE. The CDR3 has 16 residues. Trimming took 4 bases from V and 1 from J, leaving 15 bases between them. CDR3 loop: CASSPGRLGSNQPQHF. The CDR3 nucleotides are TGTGCCAGCAGCCCCGGGCGGCTAGGCAGCAATCAGCCCCAGCATTTT.

V and J are TRBV7-6 and TRBJ2-7, with D hard to call. Germline-derived CDR1 and CDR2 are SGHVS and FNYEAQ. V gave up 5 bases and J gave up 5 bases, with 7 bases separating them. The CDR3 has 11 amino acids. DNA for the CDR3: TGTGCCAGCAGCGCCATCGACGAGCAGTACTTC. Translated: CASSAIDEQYF.

The V and J genes are TRBV4-1 and TRBJ1-4; 7 bases fit TRBD1. The CDR3 has 15 amino acids. Germline loops: CDR1 MGHRA, CDR2 YSYEKL. The V segment lost 0 bases and the J segment 5 bases; nucleotides outside the gene matches: 3. DNA of the CDR3: TGCGCCAGCAGCCAAGAACAGGGGAGGAATGAAAAACTGTTTTTT. It specifies CASSQEQGRNEKLFF.

The chain is built from TRBV4-3 and TRBJ1-1; D call uncertain. The CDR3 runs to 16 residues. Trimming stripped 0 bases from V and 0 bases from J, with 11 bases between. The germline V gene encodes CDR1 LGHNA and CDR2 YSLEER. The CDR3 region is CASSQDTPGVNTEAFF. The CDR3 nucleotides are TGCGCCAGCAGCCAAGATACGCCTGGTGTGAACACTGAAGCTTTCTTT.

V usage is TRBV29-1 and J usage is TRBJ1-5; D remains ambiguous. V was shortened by 4 bases and J by 3 bases, with 13 bases between the two germline ends. CDR1 is SQVTM, CDR2 ANQGSEA, per germline. CDR3 length equals 14 residues. CDR3 nucleotide sequence: TGCAGCGTTGGGGCGGGCACATACAATCAGCCCCAGCATTTT. It codes for CSVGAGTYNQPQHF.

This clone was recorded only once. In the same sample, other DNA sequences code for this CDR3. The chain links TRBV18 to TRBJ2-7; TRBD2 agrees at 9 bases. The V and J ends lost 6 bases and 0 bases, in that order; junction bases with no gene match: 6. Germline V gene data show CDR1 as KGHSH and CDR2 as LQKENI. The CDR3 totals 15 residues. Here the CDR3 DNA reads TGTGCCAGCTCTCGTACTAGCGGGTCCTCCTACGAGCAGTACTTC. This gives the protein CASSRTSGSSYEQYF.

This chain connects TRBV11-2 to TRBJ1-2; 8 bases fit TRBD1. The germline CDR1 and CDR2 sequences are SGHAT and FQNNGV. This CDR3 has 15 residues. V lost 4 bases to trimming and J lost 2 bases; unmatched junction nucleotides: 6. This CDR3 is CASSSYRGTNYGYTF. CDR3 bases: TGTGCCAGCAGCTCCTACAGGGGGACCAACTATGGCTACACCTTC.

The chain is built from TRBV18 and TRBJ1-1; no definite D call. CDR1 is KGHSH and CDR2 is LQKENI in the germline V gene. CDR3 length equals 12 residues. V lost 2 bases and J lost 7, with 8 bases in between. CDR3 protein: CASSPGRDEAFF. CDR3 DNA sequence: TGTGCCAGCTCACCAGGAAGGGATGAAGCTTTCTTT.

This sequence joins TRBV7-2 and TRBJ2-7, with 12 positions matching TRBD2. The ends lost 4 bases at V and 6 bases at J; junction bases unmatched: 10. The CDR3 extends over 16 amino acids. Germline loops: CDR1 SGHTA, CDR2 FQGNSA. The chain's CDR3 is CASSSLTSGSLREQYF. In nucleotides, the CDR3 is TGTGCCAGCAGCTCCTTGACTAGCGGGAGTTTACGCGAGCAGTACTTC.

The CDR3 is CASSFSQGGPLDTQYF. In nucleotides, the CDR3 is TGTGCCAGCAGTTTTTCTCAGGGAGGGCCATTAGATACGCAGTATTTT. This chain joins TRBV28 and TRBJ2-3, with 7 bases identical to TRBD2. The V gene end was trimmed by 3 bases and the J gene end by 5 bases; junction bases not matched to a gene: 11. CDR1 is MDHEN and CDR2 is SYDVKM in the germline V gene. CDR3 length equals 16 residues.

As for this clone: The same CDR3 also results from other DNA sequences found in this sample. The V gene is TRBV5-1, the J gene TRBJ2-7; D gene unclear. CDR1 SGHRS and CDR2 YFSETQ come from the germline V gene. CDR3 length: 12 residues. The germline V and J ends were trimmed by 4 bases and 3 bases, with 8 bases remaining between them. The CDR3 reads CASSTDNYEQYF. In DNA form, the CDR3 reads TGCGCCAGCAGCACGGATAACTACGAGCAGTACTTC.

This chain links TRBV14 with TRBJ2-7; 7 nucleotides line up with TRBD1. CDR1 SGHDN and CDR2 FVKESK come from the germline V gene. The CDR3 loop spans 14 amino acids. The V segment lost 2 bases and the J segment 3 bases; nucleotides outside the gene matches: 4. This chain's CDR3 is CASSQRDSLYEQYF. In nucleotides, the CDR3 is TGTGCCAGCAGCCAACGGGACAGCCTCTACGAGCAGTACTTC.

The rearrangement uses TRBV7-3 and TRBJ2-5; D remains ambiguous. The CDR3 covers 13 residues. V was shortened by 5 bases and J by 5 bases, with 12 bases between the two germline ends. Germline CDR1 reads SGHTA; CDR2 reads FQGTGA. The CDR3 bases are TGTGCCAGCAGCCAAACTACTACGGAGACCCAGTACTTC. Its protein is CASSQTTTETQYF.

CDR3 region: CASMLARGDTQYF. The CDR3 DNA reads as TGTGCCAGCATGTTAGCGAGGGGTGATACGCAGTATTTT. This chain uses TRBV6-5 with TRBJ2-3, with D perhaps matching TRBD1 or TRBD2 (5 bases each). Germline V CDR1 and CDR2: MNHEY, SVGAGI. Trimming took 7 bases from V and 6 from J, leaving 14 bases between them. CDR3 length: 13 amino acids.

The rearrangement joins TRBV18 to TRBJ1-5, with 12 nucleotides matching TRBD1. With 2 bases clipped from V and 1 base from J, the junction kept 3 bases outside the gene matches. Germline-derived CDR1 and CDR2 are KGHSH and LQKENI. The CDR3 extends over 17 amino acids. In DNA form, the CDR3 reads TGTGCCAGCTCACCAGGGACAGGGGGCCTAAGCAATCAGCCCCAGCATTTT. Translated: CASSPGTGGLSNQPQHF.

Of note for this clone: The same CDR3 can be traced to other DNA sequences in this sample. The chain joins TRBV5-1 to TRBJ2-5, with unresolved D. The germline gives CDR1 SGHRS, CDR2 YFSETQ. CDR3 length: 14 amino acids. With 0 bases removed from V and 2 bases from J, the gap between germline ends came to 8 bases. The CDR3 loop is CASSLGPRQETQYF. The CDR3 region has the DNA TGCGCCAGCAGCTTGGGTCCGCGGCAAGAGACCCAGTACTTC.

The gene calls are TRBV6-1 and TRBJ1-1; no definite D call. The V end lost 7 bases, the J end lost 5 bases, and 17 bases lay between the germline ends. The germline gives CDR1 MNHNS, CDR2 SASEGT. CDR3 length: 14 amino acids. CDR3 in DNA: TGTGCCAGCATCCTCAGCGAAGTTTCGACTGAAGCTTTCTTT. This gives the protein CASILSEVSTEAFF.

The chain recombines TRBV10-3 with TRBJ1-5; TRBD1 agrees at 10 bases. The CDR3 is made up of 15 amino acids. Trimming took 8 bases from V and 5 from J; bases not matched to a gene: 9. Germline loops: CDR1 ENHRY, CDR2 SYGVKD. The CDR3 nucleotides read TGTGCCATCCGACCGGGACAGGGGAAAGATCAGCCCCAGCATTTT. The encoded protein is CAIRPGQGKDQPQHF.

The V gene is TRBV10-2, the J gene TRBJ2-7, with D possibly matching TRBD2 (6 bases). Germline assignment: CDR1 WSHSY and CDR2 SAAADI. The CDR3 has 17 amino acids. V gave up 5 bases and J gave up 2 bases, with 22 bases separating them. CDR3 nucleotides: TGCGCCAGCAGTTGGCAGAGCTTTTCAACGGGGGCCTACGAGCAGTACTTC. This codes for CASSWQSFSTGAYEQYF.

This rearrangement joins TRBV18 to TRBJ2-2; D is unclear. The CDR3 loop spans 16 amino acids. Germline values: CDR1 KGHSH, CDR2 LQKENI. V was shortened by 0 bases and J by 1 base, with 9 bases between the two germline ends. CDR3 DNA: TGTGCCAGCTCACCACCCACTCCGAGGAACACCGGGGAGCTGTTTTTT. Translated, it gives CASSPPTPRNTGELFF.

V is TRBV5-1 and J is TRBJ2-7; D may be TRBD1 or TRBD2 (5 bases each). Trimming took 7 bases from V and 4 from J, leaving 15 bases between them. The CDR3 covers 13 residues. Germline V gene data show CDR1 as SGHRS and CDR2 as YFSETQ. The chain's CDR3 is CASGLGPSYEQYF. CDR3 nucleotide sequence: TGCGCCAGCGGTTTGGGACCTTCGTACGAGCAGTACTTC.

The chain has TRBV4-2 and TRBJ2-3, with D possibly TRBD2 on 5 matching bases. Germline CDR1 is LGHNA and CDR2 is YNFKEQ. V was clipped by 1 base and J by 0 bases, with 11 bases between them. The CDR3 has 16 amino acids. CDR3 in amino acids: CASSQVLGASTDTQYF. DNA for the CDR3: TGTGCCAGCAGCCAAGTACTAGGAGCTAGCACAGATACGCAGTATTTT.

The chain recombines TRBV5-8 with TRBJ2-1; tentatively, D is TRBD2 (6 bases). This CDR3 has 16 amino acids. V was shortened by 0 bases and J by 0 bases, with 10 bases between the two germline ends. The germline V gene encodes CDR1 SGHTS and CDR2 YDEGEE. The CDR3 here is CASSLAAGSSYNEQFF. The CDR3 coding sequence is TGTGCCAGCAGCTTGGCCGCGGGGAGCTCCTACAATGAGCAGTTCTTC.

This rearrangement joins TRBV18 to TRBJ2-7, with D uncertain. CDR3 length: 14 residues. The V and J ends lost 6 bases and 5 bases respectively, with 17 bases between them. Germline V CDR1 and CDR2: KGHSH, LQKENI. CDR3 residues: CASSPLGWENEQYF. The DNA for the CDR3 is TGTGCCAGCTCCCCCCTCGGGTGGGAAAACGAGCAGTACTTC.

The chain links TRBV18 to TRBJ1-3, with no clear D. Germline V gene lookup returns CDR1 KGHSH and CDR2 LQKENI. Trimming took 3 bases from V and 0 from J, leaving 12 bases between them. This CDR3 has 16 amino acids. The CDR3 region has the DNA TGTGCCAGCTCACCCAACGATTTGGGCTCTGGAAACACCATATATTTT. Its protein product is CASSPNDLGSGNTIYF.

V usage is TRBV19 and J usage is TRBJ2-6; 7 bases are shared with TRBD1. V lost 3 bases, J lost 11 bases, and 13 bases stayed unmatched. In germline, CDR1 is LNHDA, CDR2 SQIVND (reference sequence). This CDR3 has 16 amino acids. For the CDR3, the DNA is TGTGCCAGTAGTATGCCGGGACAGATCGGTTTAGACGTCCTGACTTTC. Its protein is CASSMPGQIGLDVLTF.

V gene TRBV5-1 combines with J gene TRBJ2-7; possibly TRBD1 for D (6 bases). V lost 0 bases and J lost 3, with 22 bases in between. The CDR3 has 18 amino acids. CDR1 is SGHRS and CDR2 is YFSETQ in the germline V gene. Here the CDR3 reads CASSLVAGALGRIYEQYF. The CDR3 coding sequence is TGCGCCAGCAGCTTGGTGGCAGGGGCGTTGGGAAGAATCTACGAGCAGTACTTC.

The J gene is TRBJ2-1, the V gene TRBV6-5; 10 positions match TRBD2. Trimming cost V 3 bases and J 8 bases; bases outside gene matches: 10. CDR1 MNHEY and CDR2 SVGAGI come from the germline V gene. This CDR3 contains 16 residues. In nucleotides, the CDR3 is TGTGCCAGCAGTTATATAGAGAGCGGGAGGGCACATGAGCAGTTCTTC. This translates into CASSYIESGRAHEQFF.